Each of the 27 T cell receptor beta chains below was sequenced from the same sample in a study of cytomegalovirus exposure and HLA in healthy donors. The primer mix had 60 Vbeta and 13 Jbeta primers. The assay was immunoSEQ multiplex PCR, and TCRdb's table has in-frame clones only and misses some. This table holds tens of thousands of clones, around three quarters found once. Material: PBMCs. All receptors derive from a woman in her thirties or forties in good health and CMV-seropositive.

The rearrangement links TRBV4-3 to TRBJ1-1; D perhaps matches TRBD1 (5 bases). V gave up 3 bases and J gave up 3 bases, with 23 bases separating them. CDR3 length equals 18 residues. Per germline, CDR1 LGHNA and CDR2 YSLEER. This CDR3 reads CASSHGRSGLGSDTEAFF. CDR3 DNA sequence: TGCGCCAGCAGCCACGGGCGGTCAGGGTTGGGTTCGGACACTGAAGCTTTCTTT.

The gene calls are TRBV27 and TRBJ2-1; perhaps TRBD1 as D (6 bases). The V end lost 5 bases, the J end lost 0 bases, and 14 bases lay between the germline ends. Germline loops: CDR1 MNHEY, CDR2 SMNVEV (reference sequence). This CDR3 contains 16 residues. The CDR3 loop is CASSRTAALSYNEQFF. DNA for the CDR3: TGTGCCAGCAGTAGGACAGCCGCCCTCTCCTACAATGAGCAGTTCTTC.

V usage is TRBV7-9 and J usage is TRBJ1-6; a possible D gene is TRBD1 (6 bases). CDR1 is SEHNR, CDR2 FQNEAQ, per germline (reference sequence). The CDR3 is 15 residues long. Trimming removed 4 bases at V and 2 bases at J, with 9 bases between. CDR3: CASSSQGPYNSPLHF. The CDR3 DNA reads as TGTGCCAGCAGCTCACAGGGTCCCTATAATTCACCCCTCCACTTT. Full variable domain (remainder filled in from reference TRBV7-9 and TRBJ1-6): DTGVSQNPRHKITKRGQNVTFRCDPISEHNRLYWYRQTLGQGPEFLTYFQNEAQLEKSRLLSDRFSAERPKGSFSTLEIQRTEQGDSAMYLCASSSQGPYNSPLHFGNGTRLTVT.

This clone appeared once. The chain recombines TRBV12-5 with TRBJ2-5; 7 positions agree with TRBD1. V gave up 11 bases and J gave up 2 bases; unmatched junction bases: 2. Germline V gene sequence: CDR1 LGHNT, CDR2 FRNRAP. This CDR3 is 11 amino acids long. CDR3 sequence (DNA): TGTGCTTCGACAGGGCAAGAGACCCAGTACTTC. Amino acids: CASTGQETQYF.

CDR3 bases: TGTGCCAGCAGCCTAATACCCCGGGATTACGAGCAGTACTTC. This sequence encodes CASSLIPRDYEQYF. The rearrangement links TRBV7-3 to TRBJ2-7, with a weak D call TRBD2 (5 bases). From germline, CDR1 is SGHTA and CDR2 FQGTGA. The V gene lost 5 bases and the J gene lost 4 bases, with 15 bases spanning the gap. There are 14 residues in the CDR3.

The chain is built from TRBV7-2 and TRBJ2-5; the match to TRBD2 covers 7 bases. The length of the CDR3 is 14 residues. Germline V gene sequence: CDR1 SGHTA, CDR2 FQGNSA. J was trimmed by 4 bases and V by 5 bases; bases with no gene match: 7. The CDR3 DNA reads as TGTGCCAGCAGCCCCCCCGGGGAGGGAGAGACCCAGTACTTC. Translating gives CASSPPGEGETQYF.

This sequence joins TRBV5-8 and TRBJ2-1; tentative D call: TRBD1 (5 bases). Trimming left V 4 bases short and J 6 bases short, with 14 bases between. Germline V gene data show CDR1 as SGHTS and CDR2 as YDEGEE. The CDR3 consists of 14 residues. The CDR3 sequence is CASSADTDSNEQFF. The CDR3 nucleotides read TGTGCCAGCAGCGCGGACACTGATAGCAATGAGCAGTTCTTC. Filled out from reference TRBV5-8 and TRBJ2-1, the complete variable domain reads EAGVTQSPTHLIKTRGQQATLRCSPISGHTSVYWYQQALGLGLQFLLWYDEGEERNRGNFPPRFSGRQFPNYSSELNVNALELEDSALYLCASSADTDSNEQFFGPGTRLTVL.

The V gene is TRBV27, the J gene TRBJ2-7, with D possibly matching TRBD2 (6 bases). Germline values: CDR1 MNHEY, CDR2 SMNVEV (reference sequence). Trimming pared 0 bases from V and 0 bases from J, leaving 9 bases between. The CDR3 is 15 residues long. CDR3 DNA sequence: TGTGCCAGCAGTTTATCCGTCGGGAGCTCCTACGAGCAGTACTTC. Translating gives CASSLSVGSSYEQYF.

This clone was detected once. This chain connects TRBV7-2 to TRBJ1-3; tentatively, D is TRBD1 (6 bases). Germline CDR1 and CDR2: SGHTA and FQGNSA. Trimming removed 5 bases at V and 1 base at J, with 15 bases between. The CDR3 runs to 16 residues. CDR3 in DNA: TGTGCCAGCAGCCCCAGGGGACGCACTTCTGGAAACACCATATATTTT. Amino acid sequence: CASSPRGRTSGNTIYF.

The V gene is TRBV5-1, the J gene TRBJ1-1; perhaps TRBD1 as D (5 bases). The CDR3 is made up of 13 amino acids. Trimming stripped 1 base from V and 4 bases from J, with 8 bases between. Germline assignment: CDR1 SGHRS and CDR2 YFSETQ. This CDR3 reads CASSLITGTEAFF. In DNA, the CDR3 is TGCGCCAGCAGCTTGATCACAGGCACTGAAGCTTTCTTT.

In this sample, this clone turned up a few times. V and J are TRBV7-6 and TRBJ1-3; D is ambiguous. Germline CDR1 and CDR2: SGHVS and FNYEAQ. Trimming shortened V by 5 bases and J by 2 bases, and 16 bases separated the two germline ends. This CDR3 is 16 amino acids long. The CDR3 region is CASSPGGPFPGNTIYF. As DNA, the CDR3 is TGTGCCAGCAGCCCCGGAGGGCCTTTCCCTGGAAACACCATATATTTT.

V usage is TRBV30 and J usage is TRBJ1-1, with a weak D call TRBD1 (5 bases). V was trimmed by 0 bases and J by 5 bases, leaving 13 bases between them. CDR1 is GTSNPN and CDR2 is SVGIG in the germline V gene (reference sequence). This CDR3 comprises 14 residues. Here the CDR3 reads CAWSVSRVGTEAFF. For the CDR3, the DNA is TGTGCCTGGAGTGTAAGCAGGGTAGGGACTGAAGCTTTCTTT.

The rearrangement links TRBV5-1 to TRBJ2-1; 15 nucleotides match TRBD2. Germline assignment: CDR1 SGHRS and CDR2 YFSETQ. The CDR3 contains 19 residues. V lost 2 bases, J lost 2 bases, and 8 bases stayed unmatched. In DNA form, the CDR3 reads TGCGCCAGCAGCTTACGCGGACTAGCGGGGGGGGCCCCCTACAATGAGCAGTTCTTC. It encodes CASSLRGLAGGAPYNEQFF.

Here the CDR3 reads CASSLYNRGQGGYGYTF. For the CDR3, the DNA is TGTGCCAGCAGTTTATATAATAGGGGACAGGGGGGATATGGCTACACCTTC. The chain couples TRBV27 to TRBJ1-2, with TRBD1 identical over 11 bases. V lost 1 base and J lost 5; bases outside the gene matches: 9. The germline CDR1 and CDR2 sequences are MNHEY and SMNVEV (reference sequence). CDR3 size: 17 residues.

The chain joins TRBV7-2 to TRBJ1-3; D unclear. Germline V gene lookup returns CDR1 SGHTA and CDR2 FQGNSA. The CDR3 spans 17 residues. The V and J ends lost 1 base and 3 bases respectively, with 16 bases between them. The CDR3 coding sequence is TGTGCCAGCAGCTTAGTTCCCTATTCGGGTGATGGAAACACCATATATTTT. Its translation: CASSLVPYSGDGNTIYF.

The chain links TRBV6-4 to TRBJ1-1; 9 positions match TRBD1. From germline, CDR1 is MRHNA and CDR2 SNTAGT. After removal of 6 bases from V and 4 bases from J, the junction contained 6 bases not matched to a gene. CDR3 length: 14 residues. The CDR3 reads CASSRVQGATEAFF. The CDR3 bases are TGTGCCAGCAGCCGAGTACAGGGGGCCACTGAAGCTTTCTTT.

The V and J genes are TRBV10-2 and TRBJ1-5; TRBD1 aligns across 7 bases. Trimming took 5 bases from V and 5 from J; bases not matched to a gene: 3. CDR1 WSHSY and CDR2 SAAADI come from the germline V gene. There are 13 residues in the CDR3. CDR3 DNA sequence: TGCGCCAGCAGTTCAGGGGGACATCAGCCCCAGCATTTT. It specifies CASSSGGHQPQHF.

The rearrangement links TRBV7-2 to TRBJ2-7; 7 bases are a match to TRBD1. The J segment lost 3 bases and the V segment lost 10 bases, leaving 9 bases of the junction unmatched. Germline V lookup: CDR1 SGHTA, CDR2 FQGNSA. CDR3 length: 13 amino acids. The CDR3, as DNA: TGTGCCATTGGGGGACAGAATCTCTACGAGCAGTACTTC. Translated: CAIGGQNLYEQYF.

The rearrangement links TRBV5-6 to TRBJ1-2; D remains unclear. V lost 2 bases to trimming and J lost 8 bases, with 10 bases between them. The CDR3 loop spans 12 amino acids. Germline CDR1 reads SGHDT; CDR2 reads YYEEEE. Here the CDR3 DNA reads TGTGCCAGCAGCTTTGGTCGGAGCGGCTACACCTTC. Translation: CASSFGRSGYTF.

The chain has TRBV10-3 and TRBJ2-7; tentatively, D is TRBD1 (6 bases). Per germline, CDR1 ENHRY and CDR2 SYGVKD. This CDR3 comprises 13 residues. The ends were cut back, 5 bases at V and 3 bases at J, with 11 bases in the middle. CDR3 in DNA: TGTGCCATCAGTCGAACAGGGAGCTACGAGCAGTACTTC. It yields the protein CAISRTGSYEQYF.

The CDR3 coding sequence is TGTGCCAGCAGCCAAGATTCTGCGTACGAGCAGTACTTC. This translates into CASSQDSAYEQYF. This chain joins TRBV4-2 and TRBJ2-7; D is undetermined. The CDR3 runs 13 residues. The germline CDR1 and CDR2 sequences are LGHNA and YNFKEQ. V was trimmed by 0 bases and J by 4 bases, leaving 7 bases between them.

This clone was observed once. The genes are TRBV9 and TRBJ2-3, with D possibly being TRBD2 (7 bases). Trimming shortened V by 0 bases and J by 7 bases, and 12 bases separated the two germline ends. The germline V gene has CDR1 SGDLS and CDR2 YYNGEE. The CDR3 totals 14 residues. The CDR3 loop reads CASSVGGGAYTQYF. The CDR3 nucleotides read TGTGCCAGCAGCGTAGGCGGGGGCGCATATACGCAGTATTTT. The entire variable domain, with the rest obtained from reference TRBV9 and TRBJ2-3, is as follows: DSGVTQTPKHLITATGQRVTLRCSPRSGDLSVYWYQQSLDQGLQFLIQYYNGEERAKGNILERFSAQQFPDLHSELNLSSLELGDSALYFCASSVGGGAYTQYFGPGTRLTVL.

This CDR3 is CATSRDWPSGGTSSYEQYF. The CDR3, as DNA: TGTGCCACCAGCAGAGATTGGCCTAGCGGGGGGACCAGCTCCTACGAGCAGTACTTC. J is TRBJ2-7 and V is TRBV15, with TRBD2 matching 11 bases. Germline V gives CDR1 LNHNV, CDR2 YYDKDF (reference sequence). CDR3 size: 19 residues. V shed 0 bases and J 0 bases; nucleotides not matched to a gene: 10.

This clone was observed a single time. The CDR3 DNA sequence: TGTGCCAGCAGCGGGGGACCTCTAGCGGGGTCCACAGATACGCAGTATTTT. Translating it yields CASSGGPLAGSTDTQYF. V is TRBV5-4 and J is TRBJ2-3; 9 bases are shared with TRBD2. V shed 4 bases and J 2 bases; nucleotides not matched to a gene: 11. The CDR3 is made up of 17 amino acids. Germline values: CDR1 SGHNT, CDR2 YYREEE (reference sequence).

V gene TRBV7-2 combines with J gene TRBJ2-7; D perhaps matches TRBD1 (5 bases). Germline CDR1 is SGHTA and CDR2 is FQGNSA. CDR3 length equals 14 residues. V shed 5 bases and J shed 2 bases, with 13 bases lying between them. The CDR3 nucleotides are TGTGCCAGCAGCAATGCAGGGTCTACCTACGAGCAGTACTTC. This encodes CASSNAGSTYEQYF.

This chain uses TRBV5-1 with TRBJ2-5; TRBD1 aligns across 7 bases. V shed 0 bases, J shed 5 bases, and the junction held 4 bases outside the gene matches. This CDR3 has 14 amino acids. In germline, CDR1 is SGHRS, CDR2 YFSETQ. The CDR3 here is CASSLVQGLETQYF. The CDR3, as DNA: TGCGCCAGCAGCTTGGTACAGGGGTTGGAGACCCAGTACTTC.

The chain is built from TRBV18 and TRBJ1-2, with D possibly matching TRBD1 (5 bases). V was cut by 3 bases and J by 3 bases, with 14 bases left in between. The CDR3 consists of 15 residues. Germline V CDR1 and CDR2: KGHSH, LQKENI. CDR3 protein: CASSPGQPGDYGYTF. CDR3 DNA sequence: TGTGCCAGCTCACCCGGGCAGCCGGGGGACTATGGCTACACCTTC.